Following are 19 T cell receptor beta chains from one sample sequenced in a study of blood T cells in healthy people across ages. A J-beta primer mix and a sample-barcoded 5' primer were used in a second PCR of roughly 6 to 12 cycles. TCRdb re-called the 5' RACE reads with MiXCR, one entry per CDR3 protein. The repertoire consists of 650,000 to 1,000,000 distinct CDR3 sequences, with about half occurring once and the leading ten covering roughly 18%. Source material: blood. These receptors all come from an older man in good health.

The chain uses TRBV5-1 and TRBJ2-1; D is undetermined. The CDR3 consists of 15 residues. The germline gives CDR1 SGHRS, CDR2 YFSETQ. Trimming shortened V by 1 base and J by 0 bases, and 8 bases separated the two germline ends. CDR3 sequence reads: CASSLYGGSYNEQFF. In nucleotides, the CDR3 is TGCGCCAGCAGCTTGTATGGCGGCTCCTACAATGAGCAGTTCTTC.

Regarding this clonotype: A much bigger clone sits one base away, suggesting this may be a read error. CDR3 amino acids: CASSRERVKKGEQFF. CDR3 bases: TGTGCCAGCAGTAGAGAGAGGGTTAAGAAGGGTGAGCAGTTCTTC. The gene calls are TRBV6-2 or TRBV6-3 and TRBJ2-1; D might be TRBD2 (5 bases). This CDR3 spans 15 amino acids. Germline CDR1 and CDR2: MNHEY and SVGEGT. The ends were cut back, 5 bases at V and 9 bases at J, with 20 bases in the middle.

This clonotype was seen a handful of times. The chain couples TRBV28 to TRBJ1-1; 7 bases fit TRBD1. Germline V lookup: CDR1 MDHEN, CDR2 SYDVKM. The J segment lost 2 bases and the V segment lost 6 bases, leaving 9 bases of the junction unmatched. The CDR3 loop spans 15 amino acids. CDR3 in DNA: TGTGCCAGCAGCCCCCCCGGGACAGTAAACACTGAAGCTTTCTTT. It encodes CASSPPGTVNTEAFF.

With regard to this clonotype: Relative to the germline gene, one junction end is altered; a read error may explain this. The chain recombines TRBV10-2 with TRBJ2-3; D is possibly TRBD2 (6 bases). Germline CDR1 and CDR2: WSHSY and SAAADI. The CDR3 is 15 amino acids. In DNA, the CDR3 is TGCGCCAGCAGTGAGTCTGGTACTAGCACAGATACGCGGTATTTT. Protein product: CASSESGTSTDTRYF.

The chain links TRBV6-2 or TRBV6-3 to TRBJ1-2, with D uncertain. Germline V CDR1 and CDR2: MNHEY, SVGEGT. The germline V and J ends were trimmed by 6 bases and 4 bases, with 9 bases remaining between them. CDR3 length: 12 residues. The CDR3 nucleotides read TGTGCCAGCAGCCCACGAACCTATGGCTACACCTTC. Its translation: CASSPRTYGYTF.

This chain uses TRBV24-1 with TRBJ2-1, with 8 bases that match TRBD1. V was clipped by 5 bases and J by 4 bases; unmatched bases: 15. The germline gives CDR1 KGHDR, CDR2 SFDVKD. The CDR3 sequence is 18 residues long. In DNA, the CDR3 is TGTGCCACCAGTGCCCTTCCAGGACAGGGTCAATTTTACAATGAGCAGTTCTTC. Encoded protein: CATSALPGQGQFYNEQFF.

The J gene is TRBJ1-1, the V gene TRBV20-1; D ambiguous. V was trimmed by 3 bases and J by 0 bases, leaving 11 bases between them. CDR1 is DFQATT and CDR2 is SNEGSKA in the germline V gene (reference sequence). The CDR3 spans 14 residues. The CDR3 nucleotides read TGCAGTGCTAGTCGGTCGAGGATGAACACTGAAGCTTTCTTT. This codes for CSASRSRMNTEAFF.

This clonotype was seen a single time. The genes are TRBV29-1 and TRBJ2-3, with 10 bases lining up with TRBD1. Germline CDR1 reads SQVTM; CDR2 reads ANQGSEA. The CDR3 covers 16 residues. V gave up 6 bases and J gave up 2 bases; unmatched junction bases: 11. CDR3 sequence reads: CSVGQGIPSDTDTQYF. CDR3 nucleotides: TGCAGCGTGGGACAGGGGATACCTAGCGACACAGATACGCAGTATTTT.

This clonotype was detected many times. J is TRBJ2-7 and V is TRBV5-1, with 11 bases fitting TRBD1. V was pared by 4 bases and J by 5 bases, with 5 bases of the junction left unmatched. In germline, CDR1 is SGHRS, CDR2 YFSETQ. CDR3 length: 14 amino acids. CDR3 region: CASSTGQGAHEQYF. The CDR3 DNA sequence: TGCGCCAGCAGCACAGGACAGGGGGCCCACGAGCAGTACTTC.

This chain uses TRBV28 with TRBJ2-5; D possibly corresponds to TRBD1 (6 bases). CDR3 size: 15 residues. CDR1 and CDR2 (germline): MDHEN, SYDVKM. Deletions cut 4 bases from V and 2 bases from J, with 14 bases between. The CDR3 reads CASSYWDISQETQYF. CDR3 bases: TGTGCCAGCAGTTATTGGGACATTTCGCAAGAGACCCAGTACTTC.

The J gene is TRBJ1-1, the V gene TRBV6-5; D uncertain. Trimming cost V 6 bases and J 1 base, with 12 bases left between them. This CDR3 region has 14 residues. Germline loops: CDR1 MNHEY, CDR2 SVGAGI. CDR3 bases: TGTGCCAGCAGGGCTGGACGGAAGAACACTGAAGCTTTCTTT. This encodes CASRAGRKNTEAFF.

In its sample, this clonotype was seen a few times. V and J are TRBV10-3 and TRBJ1-1, with D perhaps matching TRBD1 (6 bases). Per germline, CDR1 ENHRY and CDR2 SYGVKD. The CDR3 length is 12 residues. With 7 bases removed from V and 1 base from J, the gap between germline ends came to 7 bases. The CDR3 sequence: CAITGANTEAFF. The CDR3 region has the DNA TGTGCCATCACAGGGGCGAACACTGAAGCTTTCTTT.

This clonotype was counted a few times. The chain has TRBV2 and TRBJ2-1, with 7 bases matching TRBD2. V trimming: 2 bases; J trimming: 7 bases; junction bases outside the gene matches: 2. Germline values: CDR1 SNHLY, CDR2 FYNNEI. The CDR3 is 13 residues long. CDR3 residues: CASSESGGNEQFF. CDR3 bases: TGTGCCAGCAGTGAATCCGGGGGGAATGAGCAGTTCTTC.

The genes are TRBV10-2 and TRBJ2-5; TRBD2 agrees at 7 bases. CDR3 length equals 18 residues. Germline V gives CDR1 WSHSY, CDR2 SAAADI. Trimming cost V 3 bases and J 1 base; bases outside gene matches: 14. CDR3 in amino acids: CASSDPGGRVWTQETQYF. The CDR3 DNA is TGCGCCAGCAGTGACCCCGGGGGGAGGGTATGGACCCAAGAGACCCAGTACTTC.

The sample holds a few counts of this clonotype. The chain links TRBV20-1 to TRBJ2-6; perhaps TRBD1 as D (6 bases). The germline gives CDR1 DFQATT, CDR2 SNEGSKA (reference sequence). The CDR3 covers 15 residues. Trimming left V 3 bases short and J 2 bases short, with 11 bases between. CDR3 sequence (DNA): TGCAGTGCTAGGAAAACAGGGACTGGGGCCAACGTCCTGACTTTC. Translation: CSARKTGTGANVLTF.

The chain has TRBV6-2 or TRBV6-3 and TRBJ2-1; tentative D call: TRBD2 (5 bases). V was cut by 11 bases and J by 13 bases, with 18 bases left in between. The CDR3 is made up of 11 amino acids. Germline V gives CDR1 MNHEY, CDR2 SVGEGT. For the CDR3, the DNA is TGTGCCGGCACTGGCTGGGAGACCCAGTTCTTC. This gives the protein CAGTGWETQFF.

This clonotype was counted many times. The chain couples TRBV20-1 to TRBJ2-2, with D possibly matching TRBD1 (5 bases). With 3 bases removed from V and 2 bases from J, the gap between germline ends came to 10 bases. CDR1 and CDR2 from the germline V gene are DFQATT and SNEGSKA (reference sequence). This CDR3 spans 14 amino acids. The CDR3 sequence is CSASSGLNTGELFF. CDR3 sequence (DNA): TGCAGTGCTAGTTCAGGGTTAAACACCGGGGAGCTGTTTTTT.

This clonotype has a handful of counts. The V gene is TRBV27, the J gene TRBJ2-1; 10 bases are a match to TRBD1. J was trimmed by 7 bases and V by 5 bases; bases with no gene match: 14. The CDR3 covers 17 residues. Germline V lookup: CDR1 MNHEY, CDR2 SMNVEV (reference sequence). CDR3 DNA sequence: TGTGCCAGCAGTGTACACCGGGACAGGGGTCGGGGTAATGAGCAGTTCTTC. Its translation: CASSVHRDRGRGNEQFF.

This rearrangement joins TRBV4-2 to TRBJ2-6; 9 bases map to TRBD1. The CDR3 totals 19 residues. After removal of 0 bases from V and 4 bases from J, the junction contained 10 bases not matched to a gene. Per the germline V gene, CDR1 is LGHNA and CDR2 is YNFKEQ. Here the CDR3 DNA reads TGTGCCAGCAGCCAAGATCTAGGGACAGGGTCCACCGGGGCCAACGTCCTGACTTTC. This encodes CASSQDLGTGSTGANVLTF.